The clone carrying this TCR beta chain was seen only a few times. Its antigen is as yet unknown. These data belong to a study of cytomegalovirus exposure and HLA in healthy donors. Study observations and caveats: Most TCR sequences showed up rarely, but some public TCRs showed up in many donors.

The PCR used 60 Vbeta and 13 Jbeta primers. This table comes from immunoSEQ multiplex PCR, and its TCRdb copy is limited to in-frame clones, with some not included. The sample lists 160,000 or so clones, around 83% seen once, with more than 2% in the top ten. Sequenced material: PBMCs. This sequence originates from a woman aged 18-30 years in good health and CMV-seronegative.

The CDR3, as DNA: TGTGCCAGCAGCTTAAGATCTGGGGCCGGGAACACTGAAGCTTTCTTT. Amino acid sequence: CASSLRSGAGNTEAFF. The rearrangement joins TRBV7-3 to TRBJ1-1; weak D call: TRBD1 (5 bases). The CDR3 loop spans 16 amino acids. Germline CDR1 SGHTA, CDR2 FQGTGA. Trimming took off 1 base at V and 1 base at J, with 13 bases between the two ends.